These 27 T cell receptor beta chains were sequenced from one sample in a study of T cell repertoires in cytomegalovirus infection. TCRdb itself ran the reads through MiXCR, one entry per CDR3 protein. The table includes roughly 720,000 distinct CDR3 sequences, 35% detected once. Sequencing used PBMCs. The receptors here all came from a human donor in good health (CMV status not recorded). Some clones in this sample may be carry-over from other donors' samples.

The V gene is TRBV5-4, the J gene TRBJ1-1; tentatively, D is TRBD1 (5 bases). Germline CDR1 SGHNT, CDR2 YYREEE (reference sequence). V lost 4 bases and J 7 bases, leaving 14 bases between the germline ends. This CDR3 has 13 residues. The CDR3 protein is CASSLTGISEAFF. Written as DNA, the CDR3 is TGTGCCAGCAGCCTTACAGGCATCAGTGAAGCTTTCTTT.

The V call is TRBV28, the J call TRBJ2-1, with 14 nucleotides matching TRBD2. Unmatched junction bases numbered 9, after V lost 10 bases and J lost 4 bases. This CDR3 has 16 residues. CDR1 and CDR2 from the germline V gene are MDHEN and SYDVKM. CDR3 sequence (DNA): TGTGCCACCTTGACTAGCGGGAGGGCCGGTTACAATGAGCAGTTCTTC. Its protein is CATLTSGRAGYNEQFF. Full variable domain (outside the CDR3, taken from reference TRBV28 and TRBJ2-1): DVKVTQSSRYLVKRTGEKVFLECVQDMDHENMFWYRQDPGLGLRLIYFSYDVKMKEKGDIPEGYSVSREKKERFSLILESASTNQTSMYLCATLTSGRAGYNEQFFGPGTRLTVL.

The CDR3 spells CSVPQGARNEQYF. The CDR3 DNA is TGCAGCGTTCCACAGGGGGCGAGGAACGAGCAGTACTTC. The chain recombines TRBV29-1 with TRBJ2-7, with 9 bases identical to TRBD1. Germline CDR1 and CDR2: SQVTM and ANQGSEA. The CDR3 consists of 13 residues. Trimming cost V 5 bases and J 5 bases; bases outside gene matches: 7.

The V gene is TRBV6-8, the J gene TRBJ1-2, with D possibly matching TRBD1 (5 bases). CDR1 and CDR2 from the germline V gene are MNHGY and SAAAGT. The CDR3 runs 16 residues. Trimming removed 0 bases at V and 4 bases at J, with 15 bases between. CDR3 bases: TGTGCCAGCAGTTACTCAGGGCCGGGGGGGGGCTATGGCTACACCTTC. Amino acids: CASSYSGPGGGYGYTF.

The rearrangement links TRBV7-2 to TRBJ2-5; 13 nucleotides align to TRBD2. CDR1 is SGHTA, CDR2 FQGNSA, per germline. J was trimmed by 5 bases and V by 5 bases; bases with no gene match: 8. CDR3 length: 16 amino acids. CDR3 sequence reads: CASSRLAGGLGETQYF. As DNA, the CDR3 is TGTGCCAGCAGCCGACTAGCGGGAGGTTTGGGGGAGACCCAGTACTTC.

This chain joins TRBV7-6 and TRBJ1-6; D perhaps matches TRBD1 (6 bases). This CDR3 is 15 amino acids long. Trimming removed 5 bases from V and 6 bases from J, with 14 bases in between. CDR1 and CDR2 (germline): SGHVS, FNYEAQ. DNA for the CDR3: TGTGCCAGCAGCGAAAGGGGGGGCCGTAATTCACCCCTCCACTTT. As protein: CASSERGGRNSPLHF.

The genes are TRBV7-8 and TRBJ1-1; possibly TRBD1 for D (5 bases). V gave up 6 bases and J gave up 0 bases, with 11 bases separating them. The V gene's germline CDR1 is SGHVS and CDR2 FQNEAQ. The CDR3 covers 14 residues. CDR3 loop: CASRRDGMNTEAFF. The CDR3 nucleotides are TGTGCCAGCAGAAGGGACGGGATGAACACTGAAGCTTTCTTT.

Concerning this clonotype itself: One end of the junction does not line up with germline, which may come from a read error. The chain carries TRBV11-2 and TRBJ1-1; D gene uncertain. This CDR3 contains 15 residues. CDR1 is SGHAT and CDR2 is FQNNGV in the germline V gene. The CDR3 nucleotides are TGTTCCAGCAGCTCTCCCGCGGGTCTGAACACTGAAGCTTTCTTT. Residues: CSSSSPAGLNTEAFF.

This clonotype was seen at least ten times. This chain uses TRBV12-3 or TRBV12-4 with TRBJ1-6; D may be TRBD1 (5 bases). This CDR3 comprises 15 residues. Trimming left V 5 bases short and J 6 bases short, with 14 bases between. CDR3 bases: TGTGCCAGCAGTCACCGAGGGACCGTTAATTCACCCCTCCACTTT. The encoded protein is CASSHRGTVNSPLHF.

This chain connects TRBV20-1 to TRBJ2-7; TRBD2 aligns across 12 bases. J was trimmed by 3 bases and V by 6 bases; bases with no gene match: 6. CDR3 size: 14 residues. Germline V lookup: CDR1 DFQATT, CDR2 SNEGSKA (reference sequence). CDR3 coding DNA: TGCAGTGCAGCAACTAGCGGGAGGTTCTACGAGCAGTACTTC. Translation: CSAATSGRFYEQYF.

In regard to this clonotype: Possible read error: a much larger clone is one base away. Given the absence of the conserved phenylalanine or tryptophan at the CDR3 end, a read error is likely. V gene TRBV5-6 combines with J gene TRBJ2-6; the D gene is possibly TRBD1 (6 bases). The CDR3 spans 16 residues. Germline assignment: CDR1 SGHDT and CDR2 YYEEEE. Trimming removed 2 bases at V and 2 bases at J, with 11 bases between. CDR3 in DNA: TGTGCCAGCAGCTTCTTCACAGGGACTGGGGCCAACGTCCTGACTTTA. This sequence encodes CASSFFTGTGANVLTL.

The rearrangement links TRBV10-3 to TRBJ1-6; TRBD1 agrees at 10 bases. The CDR3 covers 15 residues. The ends lost 3 bases at V and 9 bases at J; junction bases unmatched: 5. Germline V CDR1 and CDR2: ENHRY, SYGVKD. CDR3 protein: CAISESGTGVSPLHF. CDR3 sequence (DNA): TGTGCCATCAGTGAATCCGGGACAGGGGTTTCACCCCTCCACTTT.

This clonotype was observed a handful of times. The chain couples TRBV4-1 to TRBJ1-2; 7 positions agree with TRBD1. This CDR3 contains 14 residues. Germline assignment: CDR1 MGHRA and CDR2 YSYEKL. Trimming at V came to 2 bases and at J to 7 bases, leaving 7 bases not matched to a gene. The CDR3 DNA sequence: TGCGCCAGCAGCCAACGTGACAGGGACTCTGGCTACACCTTC. It specifies CASSQRDRDSGYTF.

This clonotype was picked up a small number of times. The CDR3 bases are TGTGCCAGCAGAAAAAGACTTCTATTAAGCACAGATACGCAGTATTTT. It is translated as CASRKRLLLSTDTQYF. The chain employs TRBV27 and TRBJ2-3, with D unclear. V gave up 6 bases and J gave up 0 bases, with 16 bases separating them. The CDR3 runs to 16 residues. The germline gives CDR1 MNHEY, CDR2 SMNVEV (reference sequence).

In its sample, this clonotype was seen a few times. The chain combines TRBV7-9 with TRBJ2-7; TRBD1 matches at 10 bases. The junction had 9 bases not matched to a gene; V was cut back by 2 bases and J by 5 bases. Germline lookup yields CDR1 SEHNR and CDR2 FQNEAQ (reference sequence). The CDR3 covers 16 residues. CDR3 bases: TGTGCCAGCAGCTTAACACCCGGGACAGGGGAAGACGAGCAGTACTTC. Translated: CASSLTPGTGEDEQYF.

V gene TRBV12-3 or TRBV12-4 combines with J gene TRBJ2-3; 13 bases align to TRBD2. The CDR3 length is 19 residues. V gave up 4 bases and J gave up 4 bases; unmatched junction bases: 14. The CDR3: CASSSPTSGGAKVPDTQYF. The CDR3 DNA reads TGTGCCAGCAGTTCGCCTACTAGCGGGGGGGCAAAGGTTCCAGATACGCAGTATTTT.

Turning to this clonotype: Relative to the germline gene, one junction end is altered; a read error may explain this. The chain combines TRBV7-2 with TRBJ2-1; D might be TRBD1 or TRBD2, each matching 5 bases. Germline V lookup: CDR1 SGHTA, CDR2 FQGNSA. CDR3 length equals 15 residues. The CDR3 region is CDSSLEARYGGEQFF. CDR3 nucleotides: TGTGACAGCAGCTTAGAGGCCCGGTATGGGGGTGAGCAGTTCTTC.

The V gene is TRBV4-1, the J gene TRBJ2-1; 13 nucleotides match TRBD2. This CDR3 contains 16 residues. The J segment lost 7 bases and the V segment lost 4 bases, leaving 7 bases of the junction unmatched. Germline loops: CDR1 MGHRA, CDR2 YSYEKL. The CDR3: CASSRQLAGGQNEQFF. CDR3 DNA sequence: TGCGCCAGCAGCCGACAACTAGCGGGAGGGCAAAATGAGCAGTTCTTC.

This clonotype is a singleton in its sample. This chain joins TRBV28 and TRBJ1-5; 10 nucleotides line up with TRBD1. The CDR3 consists of 16 residues. V lost 2 bases to trimming and J lost 5 bases; unmatched junction nucleotides: 6. Germline values: CDR1 MDHEN, CDR2 SYDVKM. The CDR3 bases are TGTGCCAGCAGTTTAGCGCGACAGGGGGCAGATCAGCCCCAGCATTTT. This sequence encodes CASSLARQGADQPQHF.

The V and J genes are TRBV27 and TRBJ2-3, with 7 bases lining up with TRBD2. The CDR3 is made up of 15 amino acids. Germline V gives CDR1 MNHEY, CDR2 SMNVEV (reference sequence). The V and J ends lost 6 bases and 0 bases, in that order; junction bases with no gene match: 6. CDR3 region: CASSFGTTSTDTQYF. The DNA for the CDR3 is TGTGCCAGCAGCTTCGGGACTACTAGCACAGATACGCAGTATTTT.

Worth noting for this clonotype: The germline gene is not matched at one end of the junction; a read error may be the cause. This chain uses TRBV14 with TRBJ2-1, with D possibly TRBD1 on 6 matching bases. CDR3 length: 14 residues. CDR1 SGHDN and CDR2 FVKESK come from the germline V gene. The chain's CDR3 is CSSSPIRGVNEQFF. The CDR3 bases are TGTTCCAGCAGCCCGATCAGGGGCGTGAATGAGCAGTTCTTC.

The CDR3: CASRREGYTF. Written as DNA, the CDR3 is TGTGCCAGCAGGAGGGAGGGCTACACCTTC. V usage is TRBV6-1 and J usage is TRBJ1-2; D unresolved. The V end was cut by 6 bases, the J end by 8 bases, with 7 bases between. CDR1 and CDR2 from the germline V gene are MNHNS and SASEGT. The CDR3 contains 10 residues.

This clonotype was seen a handful of times. The chain employs TRBV28 and TRBJ1-4; no firm D call. The CDR3 has 14 amino acids. Deletions cut 8 bases from V and 4 bases from J, with 14 bases between. The germline CDR1 and CDR2 sequences are MDHEN and SYDVKM. CDR3 coding DNA: TGTGCCAGCCGGTCAGGAATGATTAATGAAAAACTGTTTTTT. Its translation is CASRSGMINEKLFF.

The genes are TRBV12-3 or TRBV12-4 and TRBJ1-5; 8 nucleotides match TRBD1. This CDR3 spans 13 amino acids. Trimming took 5 bases from V and 7 from J; bases not matched to a gene: 4. The CDR3 DNA reads as TGTGCCAGCAGTGGGGGACAGGTCCAGCCCCAGCATTTT. This translates into CASSGGQVQPQHF.

V usage is TRBV12-3 or TRBV12-4 and J usage is TRBJ1-2; D gene uncertain. This CDR3 spans 11 amino acids. Trimming took 6 bases from V and 7 from J, leaving 9 bases between them. The CDR3 loop is CASRSTAGYTF. In DNA, the CDR3 is TGTGCCAGCAGGTCAACAGCTGGCTACACCTTC.

This clonotype showed up many times. The rearrangement joins TRBV7-9 to TRBJ1-2; 9 bases map to TRBD1. The V gene's germline CDR1 is SEHNR and CDR2 FQNEAQ (reference sequence). The CDR3 loop spans 17 amino acids. V lost 5 bases and J lost 7; bases outside the gene matches: 17. CDR3 protein: CASSLPGQGRTFGGYTF. CDR3 DNA: TGTGCCAGCAGCCTTCCGGGACAGGGTAGGACCTTTGGTGGCTACACCTTC.

A remark on this clonotype: Here the CDR3 omits its conserved ending phenylalanine or tryptophan, so a read error is the likely source. The chain combines TRBV7-2 with TRBJ2-6; D call uncertain. The V end lost 0 bases, the J end lost 1 base, and 4 bases lay between the germline ends. This CDR3 has 15 residues. CDR1 SGHTA and CDR2 FQGNSA come from the germline V gene. CDR3 amino acids: CASSLAWSGANVLTL. The CDR3 DNA is TGTGCCAGCAGCTTAGCGTGGTCTGGGGCCAACGTCCTGACTTTA.